The T cell receptor (beta chain) described here comes from a study of PD-L1 blockade in urothelial cancer. Germline CDR1 is MDHEN and CDR2 is SYDVKM. The CDR3 sequence is 19 residues long. The V and J ends lost 0 bases and 0 bases, in that order; junction bases with no gene match: 9. The data were produced by immunoSEQ multiplex PCR, yet TCRdb's version contains in-frame clones alone and is incomplete. The profile shows fewer than 45,000 clones, roughly 87% of them singletons. J is TRBJ2-7 and V is TRBV28; 12 bases line up with TRBD1. The TCR comes from a man aged 70 or older with urothelial cancer. Source: PBMCs, taken around atezolizumab (anti-PD-L1) treatment. CDR3 nucleotide sequence: TGTGCCAGCAGTTTATGGGGGACAGGGGGCGCTACGAACTCCTACGAGCAGTACTTC. It is translated as CASSLWGTGGATNSYEQYF.